This is a list of T cell receptor beta chains from one sample in a study of T cells after yellow fever vaccination. TCRdb recomputed calls from the 5' RACE reads with MiXCR, one row per CDR3 protein. This sample has a few hundred thousand distinct CDR3 sequences; roughly 19% occur once, and the top ten carry over 11%. Specimen: PBMCs, collected 15 days after the yellow fever booster vaccination. The receptors come from a man aged 30 to 45 who received the YFV17D yellow fever vaccine. CDR3s include the opening cysteine and the closing phenylalanine or tryptophan. D genes are given only for firm matches.

D,J,V,CDR3
-,TRBJ2-7,TRBV7-2,CASSLKRDNRYEQYF
TRBD1,TRBJ1-1,TRBV20-1,CSASRQGTEAFF
-,TRBJ2-2,TRBV12-3/TRBV12-4,CASTLSVTANTGELFF
-,TRBJ2-2,TRBV12-3/TRBV12-4,CASSYSTGPTGELFF
-,TRBJ2-1,TRBV5-6,CASSFAPNEQFF
-,TRBJ1-1,TRBV12-3/TRBV12-4,CASSRGSGVLTLVF
TRBD2,TRBJ2-7,TRBV12-3/TRBV12-4,CASAISGTYEQYF
TRBD2,TRBJ2-5,TRBV2,CASSPLAGGLGTQYF
TRBD2,TRBJ2-3,TRBV9,CASSVREGSTDTQYF
TRBD1,TRBJ1-2,TRBV3-1,CASSHSHRGVDGYTF
-,TRBJ1-5,TRBV6-5,CASSYEWGDQPQHF
-,TRBJ2-1,TRBV6-1,CASSERAGDYNEQFF
TRBD1,TRBJ2-4,TRBV2,CASRSLSAGGAMKDIQYF
TRBD1,TRBJ2-7,TRBV7-9,CASVPLGTGGYEQYF
-,TRBJ1-1,TRBV29-1,CSVRGSSNTEAFF
-,TRBJ2-7,TRBV5-6,CASSFRGVDPYEQYF
TRBD2,TRBJ2-3,TRBV11-3,CASSLGTSGIYPDTQYF
-,TRBJ1-1,TRBV5-6,CASGDGFMNTEAFF
-,TRBJ2-3,TRBV5-1,CASSLRDPRDDTQYF
-,TRBJ2-7,TRBV6-2/TRBV6-3,CASSKPTEAKCEQYF
TRBD2,TRBJ2-1,TRBV12-3/TRBV12-4,CAICSGRQWDEQFF
-,TRBJ1-6,TRBV20-1,CSAPIPPSNSPLHF
-,TRBJ2-1,TRBV7-2,CASSLPLPGRGNEQFF
-,TRBJ2-5,TRBV20-1,CSARVAGQETQYF
TRBD2,TRBJ2-7,TRBV5-1,CASSEEIAGAFLVYF
-,TRBJ2-5,TRBV6-2/TRBV6-3,CASSSFLAPETQYF
-,TRBJ2-4,TRBV10-3,CAISERGRDIQYF